The 9 T cell receptor beta chains below come from one sample, sequenced in a study of CD8+ T cells in alopecia areata. The treatment here: oral pan-JAK inhibitor, 5-10 mg twice daily. Reverse transcribed after extraction, RNA yielded cDNA as the sequencing template. Sequenced by immunoSEQ multiplex PCR; TCRdb stores in-frame clones only, minus some. The sample carries approximately 210,000 clones, approximately 72% recorded once. Sequenced here: CD4+ T cells sorted from blood, sampled at week 44, from a patient treated with tofacitinib. Receptors were obtained from a human donor with alopecia areata.

V usage is TRBV12-5 and J usage is TRBJ1-1; weak D call: TRBD1 (5 bases). This CDR3 spans 16 amino acids. CDR1 is LGHNT and CDR2 is FRNRAP in the germline V gene. The V gene lost 2 bases and the J gene lost 5 bases, with 18 bases spanning the gap. The DNA of the CDR3 is TGTGCTAGTGGTTTGACCCTCGGGGGAATTGGGACTGAAGCTTTCTTT. Protein: CASGLTLGGIGTEAFF.

The chain employs TRBV5-1 and TRBJ2-7; D remains unclear. This CDR3 spans 13 amino acids. Deletions cut 2 bases from V and 5 bases from J, with 11 bases between. Germline V CDR1 and CDR2: SGHRS, YFSETQ. The CDR3 DNA is TGCGCCAGCAGCTTTCTAGGGATCGACGAGCAGTACTTC. Its protein is CASSFLGIDEQYF.

The V call is TRBV2, the J call TRBJ1-5; 8 bases line up with TRBD1. The CDR3 runs 15 residues. V trimming: 8 bases; J trimming: 9 bases; junction bases outside the gene matches: 15. Germline V gene sequence: CDR1 SNHLY, CDR2 FYNNEI. The chain's CDR3 is CASRRAQGDERPQHF. The CDR3 bases are TGTGCCAGCCGTCGAGCACAGGGGGATGAACGGCCCCAGCATTTT.

This clone was counted once. The chain joins TRBV11-2 to TRBJ2-7; D is unclear. The CDR3 has 13 residues. V dropped 3 bases and J dropped 2 bases, with 8 bases sitting between them. Germline V gene data show CDR1 as SGHAT and CDR2 as FQNNGV. The CDR3 DNA is TGTGCCAGCAGCTTGGGCAGAACCTACGAGCAGTACTTC. It specifies CASSLGRTYEQYF.

The chain combines TRBV18 with TRBJ1-2; perhaps TRBD1 as D (5 bases). Germline assignment: CDR1 KGHSH and CDR2 LQKENI. The V end was cut by 0 bases, the J end by 2 bases, with 10 bases between. This CDR3 spans 15 amino acids. CDR3 nucleotides: TGTGCCAGCTCACCACCGGGCAGGGTAAACTATGGCTACACCTTC. Translation gives CASSPPGRVNYGYTF.

This chain connects TRBV5-1 to TRBJ2-1; tentative D call: TRBD1 (7 bases). V lost 4 bases and J lost 1, with 15 bases in between. This CDR3 is 16 amino acids long. Germline-derived CDR1 and CDR2 are SGHRS and YFSETQ. The chain's CDR3 is CASSPTGEASYNEQFF. In DNA, the CDR3 is TGCGCCAGCAGCCCCACAGGGGAGGCATCCTACAATGAGCAGTTCTTC.

The genes are TRBV25-1 and TRBJ1-2; the D is unclear. The V and J ends lost 1 base and 2 bases respectively, with 14 bases between them. CDR3 size: 16 residues. Germline CDR1 is MGHDK and CDR2 is SYGVNS. The CDR3 coding sequence is TGTGCCAGCAGTGAATCCACACTCGGGAAGAACTATGGCTACACCTTC. This translates into CASSESTLGKNYGYTF.

The V gene is TRBV30, the J gene TRBJ2-6; no clear D. Germline CDR1 reads GTSNPN; CDR2 reads SVGIG (reference sequence). Trimming removed 5 bases from V and 0 bases from J, with 11 bases in between. CDR3 size: 15 residues. CDR3 in DNA: TGTGCCTGGGCATCAATGGTCTCTGGGGCCAACGTCCTGACTTTC. Encoded protein: CAWASMVSGANVLTF.

This clone has just a few counts. The V gene is TRBV29-1, the J gene TRBJ2-2; weak D call: TRBD1 (5 bases). The CDR3 runs 13 residues. V was clipped by 7 bases and J by 4 bases, with 13 bases between them. Germline CDR1 is SQVTM and CDR2 is ANQGSEA. The CDR3 loop reads CSAVGQSTGELFF. CDR3 nucleotide sequence: TGCAGCGCTGTGGGGCAGAGCACCGGGGAGCTGTTTTTT.